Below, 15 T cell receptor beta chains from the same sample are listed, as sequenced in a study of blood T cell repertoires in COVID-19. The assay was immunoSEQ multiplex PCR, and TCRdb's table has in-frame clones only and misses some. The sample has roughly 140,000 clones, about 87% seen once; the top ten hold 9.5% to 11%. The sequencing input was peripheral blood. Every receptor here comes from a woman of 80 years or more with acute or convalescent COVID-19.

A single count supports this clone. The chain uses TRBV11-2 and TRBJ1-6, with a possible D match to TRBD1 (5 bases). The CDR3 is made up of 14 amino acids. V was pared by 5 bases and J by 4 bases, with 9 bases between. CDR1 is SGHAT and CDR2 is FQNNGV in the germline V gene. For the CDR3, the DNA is TGTGCCAGCAGCCACCAGGGATATAATTCACCCCTCCACTTT. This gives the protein CASSHQGYNSPLHF.

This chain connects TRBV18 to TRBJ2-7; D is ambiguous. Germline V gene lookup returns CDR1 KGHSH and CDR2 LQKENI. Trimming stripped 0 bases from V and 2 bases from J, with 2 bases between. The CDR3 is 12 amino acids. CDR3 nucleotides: TGTGCCAGCTCACCACCCACCTACGAGCAGTACTTC. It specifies CASSPPTYEQYF.

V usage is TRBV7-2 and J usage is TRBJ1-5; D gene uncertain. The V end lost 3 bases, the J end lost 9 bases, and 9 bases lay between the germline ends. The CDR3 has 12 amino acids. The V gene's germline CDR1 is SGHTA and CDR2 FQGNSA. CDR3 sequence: CASSLQVGPQHF. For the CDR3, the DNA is TGTGCCAGCAGCTTGCAGGTGGGGCCCCAGCATTTT.

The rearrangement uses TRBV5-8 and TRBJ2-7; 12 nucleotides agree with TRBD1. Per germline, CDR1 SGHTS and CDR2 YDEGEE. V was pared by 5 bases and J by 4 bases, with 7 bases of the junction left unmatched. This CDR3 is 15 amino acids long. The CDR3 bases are TGTGCCAGCAGTATACCGGGACAGGGGGCTTACGAGCAGTACTTC. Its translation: CASSIPGQGAYEQYF.

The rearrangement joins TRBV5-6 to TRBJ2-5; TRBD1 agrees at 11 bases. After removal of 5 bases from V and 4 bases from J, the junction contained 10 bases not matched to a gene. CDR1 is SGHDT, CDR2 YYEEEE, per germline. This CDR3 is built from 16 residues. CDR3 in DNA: TGTGCCAGCAGTTCTTACCTGGACAGGGGGCGAGAGACCCAGTACTTC. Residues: CASSSYLDRGRETQYF.

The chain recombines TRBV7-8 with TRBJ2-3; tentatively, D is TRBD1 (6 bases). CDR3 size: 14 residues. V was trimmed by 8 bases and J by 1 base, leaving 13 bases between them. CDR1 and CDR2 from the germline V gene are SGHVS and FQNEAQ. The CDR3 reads CASALGGGTDTQYF. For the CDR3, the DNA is TGTGCCAGCGCACTAGGGGGTGGCACAGATACGCAGTATTTT.

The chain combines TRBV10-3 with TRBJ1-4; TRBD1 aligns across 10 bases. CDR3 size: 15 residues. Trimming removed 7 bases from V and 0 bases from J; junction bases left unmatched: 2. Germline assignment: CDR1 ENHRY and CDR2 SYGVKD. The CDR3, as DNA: TGTGCCATCAAAGGGACAGGGGCAACTAATGAAAAACTGTTTTTT. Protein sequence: CAIKGTGATNEKLFF.

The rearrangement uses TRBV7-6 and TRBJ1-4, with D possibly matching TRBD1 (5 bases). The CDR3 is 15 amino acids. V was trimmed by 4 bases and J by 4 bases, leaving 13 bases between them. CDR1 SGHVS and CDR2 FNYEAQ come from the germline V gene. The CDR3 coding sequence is TGTGCCAGCAGCTCCCAGGGTGTGGGTAATGAAAAACTGTTTTTT. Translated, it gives CASSSQGVGNEKLFF.

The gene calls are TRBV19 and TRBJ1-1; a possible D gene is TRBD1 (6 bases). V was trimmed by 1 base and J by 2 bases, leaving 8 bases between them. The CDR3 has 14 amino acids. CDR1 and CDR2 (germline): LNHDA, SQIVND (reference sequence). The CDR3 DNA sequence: TGTGCCAGTAGTATAGGACAGGTTAACACTGAAGCTTTCTTT. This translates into CASSIGQVNTEAFF.

This CDR3 reads CASSPSGNYGYTF. CDR3 in DNA: TGTGCCAGCAGTCCATCGGGGAACTATGGCTACACCTTC. The V call is TRBV12-3 or TRBV12-4, the J call TRBJ1-2; D is uncertain. The CDR3 runs to 13 residues. V was shortened by 5 bases and J by 2 bases, with 9 bases between the two germline ends.

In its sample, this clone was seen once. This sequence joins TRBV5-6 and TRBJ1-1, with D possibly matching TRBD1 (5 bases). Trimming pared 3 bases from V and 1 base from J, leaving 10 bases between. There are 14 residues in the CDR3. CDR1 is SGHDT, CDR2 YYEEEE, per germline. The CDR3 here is CASSSPTGNTEAFF. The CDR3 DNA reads TGTGCCAGCAGCTCCCCTACAGGGAACACTGAAGCTTTCTTT.

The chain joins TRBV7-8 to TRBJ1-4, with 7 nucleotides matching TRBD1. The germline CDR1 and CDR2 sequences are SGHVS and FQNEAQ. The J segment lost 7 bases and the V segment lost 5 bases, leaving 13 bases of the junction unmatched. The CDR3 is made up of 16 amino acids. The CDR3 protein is CASSPRRGGSGEKLFF. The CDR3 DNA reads TGTGCCAGCAGCCCTCGTAGAGGGGGCAGCGGTGAAAAACTGTTTTTT.

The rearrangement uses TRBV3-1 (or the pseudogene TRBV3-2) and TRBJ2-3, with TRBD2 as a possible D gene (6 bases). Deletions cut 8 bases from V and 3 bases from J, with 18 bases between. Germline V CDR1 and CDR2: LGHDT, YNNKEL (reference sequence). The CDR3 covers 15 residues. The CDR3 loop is CASAKDGGSTDTQYF. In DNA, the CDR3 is TGTGCCAGCGCCAAAGACGGAGGGTCAACAGATACGCAGTATTTT.

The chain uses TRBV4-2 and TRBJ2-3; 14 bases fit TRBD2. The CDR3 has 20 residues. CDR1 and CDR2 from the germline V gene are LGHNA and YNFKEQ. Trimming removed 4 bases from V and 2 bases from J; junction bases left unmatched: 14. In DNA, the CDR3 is TGTGCCAGCAGCCGACCTCGGCCGGGACTAGCGGGGGAGAACACAGATACGCAGTATTTT. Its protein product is CASSRPRPGLAGENTDTQYF.

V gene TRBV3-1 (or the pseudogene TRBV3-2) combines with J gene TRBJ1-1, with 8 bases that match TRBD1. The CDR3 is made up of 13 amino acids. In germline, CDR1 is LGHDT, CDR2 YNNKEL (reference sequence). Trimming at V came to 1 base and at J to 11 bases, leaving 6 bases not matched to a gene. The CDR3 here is CASSQGWTGMAFF. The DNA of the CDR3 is TGTGCCAGCAGCCAAGGTTGGACAGGGATGGCTTTCTTT.